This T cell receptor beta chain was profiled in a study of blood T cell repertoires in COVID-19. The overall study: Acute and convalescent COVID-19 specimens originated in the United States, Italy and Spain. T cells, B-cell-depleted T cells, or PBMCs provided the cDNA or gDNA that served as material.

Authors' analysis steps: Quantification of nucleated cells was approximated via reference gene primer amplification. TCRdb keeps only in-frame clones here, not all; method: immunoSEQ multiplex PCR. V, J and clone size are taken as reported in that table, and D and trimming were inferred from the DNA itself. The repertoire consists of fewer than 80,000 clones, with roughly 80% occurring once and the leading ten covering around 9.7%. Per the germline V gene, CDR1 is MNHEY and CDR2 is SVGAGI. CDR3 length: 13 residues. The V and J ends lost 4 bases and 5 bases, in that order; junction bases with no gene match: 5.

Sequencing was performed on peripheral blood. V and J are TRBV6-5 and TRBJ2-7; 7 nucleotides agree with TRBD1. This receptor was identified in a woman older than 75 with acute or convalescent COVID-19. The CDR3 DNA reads TGTGCCAGCAGTTCCGGAAGGGGGCACGAGCAGTACTTC. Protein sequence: CASSSGRGHEQYF.